This is a list of T cell receptor beta chains from one sample in a study of vaccination effects on CD4 cells after COVID-19. Antigens of these TCRs are unknown. This table comes from immunoSEQ multiplex PCR, and its TCRdb copy is limited to in-frame clones, with some not included. Of some 69,000 clones listed, 65% to 85% are singletons. The input for sequencing was CD4+ T cells from PBMCs cultured with HCoV-NL63 spike peptides, taken before COVID-19 vaccination. The receptors originated from a human donor who received a COVID-19 vaccine. The CDR3 runs from the conserved cysteine through the conserved F or W. The order of the fields is CDR3 DNA, CDR3 protein, D gene, clone size, V gene, J gene. A D gene is named only where the DNA matches it firmly. The size field is filled for only some rows; it gives once, few, many or a size class.

TGCGCCAGCAGCGCGAGCGGGGGGGTTTACCAAGAGACCCAGTACTTC	CASSASGGVYQETQYF	TRBD2	NA	TRBV5-1	TRBJ2-5
TGTGCCAGCAGCAATCAAGCGGGGGGGCCTTATGAGACCCAGTACTTC	CASSNQAGGPYETQYF	TRBD2	NA	TRBV11-3	TRBJ2-5
TGTGCCAGTAGTCTACAGGGGAAGTCCGGGGAGCTGTTTTTT	CASSLQGKSGELFF	TRBD1	once	TRBV19	TRBJ2-2
TGTGCCAGCTCAGGCAACAGGGGGCTAAGCTATGGCTACACCTTC	CASSGNRGLSYGYTF	TRBD1	NA	TRBV18	TRBJ1-2
TGTGCCAGCAGTTTGAGAGGGCGGTTCGTAAAACTGTTTTTT	CASSLRGRFVKLFF	NA	NA	TRBV28	TRBJ1-4
TGTGCCACCAGTGATGTTAGCGGGGCCCAAGAGACCCAGTACTTC	CATSDVSGAQETQYF	TRBD2	NA	TRBV24-1	TRBJ2-5
TGTGCCAGCAGTTACGGGCCGCTTGATCAGCCCCAGCATTTT	CASSYGPLDQPQHF	NA	few	TRBV6-6	TRBJ1-5
TGTGCCAGCAGTTTTGGGGGCGGGTTCGAAGCTTTCTTT	CASSFGGGFEAFF	NA	NA	TRBV12-3/TRBV12-4	TRBJ1-1
TGTGCCAGCAGTTACGAGGGGGGCGCAATGGACACTGAAGCTTTCTTT	CASSYEGGAMDTEAFF	NA	NA	TRBV6-5	TRBJ1-1
TGTGCCAGCTCAACGCACAAGGTCCAAAAGGGGACAACCCTCCACTTT	CASSTHKVQKGTTLHF	NA	NA	TRBV18	TRBJ1-6
TGTGCCAGTAGTGTAGGGAGGGATCAGCCCCAGCATTTT	CASSVGRDQPQHF	NA	NA	TRBV19	TRBJ1-5
TGTGCCTGGAGTTCGGACAGGGGAAATCAGCCCCAGCATTTT	CAWSSDRGNQPQHF	TRBD1	NA	TRBV30	TRBJ1-5
TGTGCCAGCAGCAAGGATGTGGGCAGGCCCCAGCATTTT	CASSKDVGRPQHF	NA	NA	TRBV9	TRBJ1-5
TGTGCCAGCATTATTGACAGGGGACGAGAGACCCAGTACTTC	CASIIDRGRETQYF	TRBD1	NA	TRBV2	TRBJ2-5
TGTGCCAGCAGCCTCCGGGCTCAAGGGGAGCTGTTTTTT	CASSLRAQGELFF	NA	NA	TRBV5-4	TRBJ2-2
TGTGCCAGCACCAGACAGGGACAGAATGGCTACACCTTC	CASTRQGQNGYTF	TRBD1	NA	TRBV2	TRBJ1-2
TGTGCCAGCACCTCTGGGGCCAACGTCCTGACTTTC	CASTSGANVLTF	NA	NA	TRBV28	TRBJ2-6
TGTGCCAGCAGTCAATGGGGACAGGCCCTCTCTGGGGCCAACGTCCTGACTTTC	CASSQWGQALSGANVLTF	TRBD1	NA	TRBV28	TRBJ2-6
TGTGCCAGCAGCCCGCGGGGGGGGGTACTCTACAATGAGCAGTTCTTC	CASSPRGGVLYNEQFF	TRBD2	NA	TRBV3-1/TRBV3-2	TRBJ2-1
TGTGCCAGCAGCTCCGTCTTAGAACCTTACGCCGGGGAGCTGTTTTTT	CASSSVLEPYAGELFF	NA	NA	TRBV5-6	TRBJ2-2
TGTGCCAGCACTCTGGCTCGAGGAAACACCATATATTTT	CASTLARGNTIYF	NA	few	TRBV3-1/TRBV3-2	TRBJ1-3
TGTGCCAGCAGTTACCCGGGGGACTATGGCTACACCTTC	CASSYPGDYGYTF	NA	few	TRBV6-6	TRBJ1-2
TGTGCCAGCAGTGACCCCGAGTTCTTATACCAAGAGACCCAGTACTTC	CASSDPEFLYQETQYF	NA	NA	TRBV2	TRBJ2-5
TGTGCCAGCAGCTTAGGCCCCGCAGCTGGAAACACCATATATTTT	CASSLGPAAGNTIYF	NA	few	TRBV7-2	TRBJ1-3
TGCGCCAGCAGTCATGGACAGGGAACTAGCACAGATACGCAGTATTTT	CASSHGQGTSTDTQYF	TRBD1	NA	TRBV10-1	TRBJ2-3
TGTGCCAGCAGCCGGAGGGGGGGGGCAAGTAATGAGCAGTTCTTC	CASSRRGGASNEQFF	NA	NA	TRBV7-2	TRBJ2-1
TGTGCCAGCAGCCGGGGGCGAAAAGAGACCCAGTACTTC	CASSRGRKETQYF	NA	NA	TRBV7-7	TRBJ2-5
TGTGCCAGCAGTCAACAGGGGATTGGCAATCAGCCCCAGCATTTT	CASSQQGIGNQPQHF	TRBD1	NA	TRBV2	TRBJ1-5
TGTGCCAGCAGCTTAATTCGACAAGAGACCCAGTACTTC	CASSLIRQETQYF	NA	NA	TRBV7-3	TRBJ2-5
TGTGCCAGCAGCGTAGGGATAGCGGGGCTTGGGAATACGCAGTATTTT	CASSVGIAGLGNTQYF	TRBD2	NA	TRBV9	TRBJ2-3
TGTGCCAGCAGTCCGAGGGGGCGAATCGGAGATGGCTACACCTTC	CASSPRGRIGDGYTF	TRBD1	NA	TRBV28	TRBJ1-2
TGTGCCAGCAGCTTAGGGGGGTCGGGTGAAGCTTTCTTT	CASSLGGSGEAFF	NA	NA	TRBV7-9	TRBJ1-1
TGCGCCAGCAGCTTGGTGGCAGGGGGCATGAACACTGAAGCTTTCTTT	CASSLVAGGMNTEAFF	TRBD1	NA	TRBV5-1	TRBJ1-1
TGTGCCATCAGTGACCCCGAGGTTCAGGAAAACACCATATATTTT	CAISDPEVQENTIYF	NA	few	TRBV10-3	TRBJ1-3
TGCGCCAGCAGCCCGACACTAGCGGGGGGGTACAATGAGCAGTTCTTC	CASSPTLAGGYNEQFF	TRBD2	NA	TRBV5-1	TRBJ2-1
TGCAGCGTTGACGGGGGCACCTGGGGTGCTTTCTTT	CSVDGGTWGAFF	NA	few	TRBV29-1	TRBJ1-1
TGCGCCAGCAGCCAAGATTTCAGCGGGGGGGCCCGGGAGCAGTTCTTC	CASSQDFSGGAREQFF	TRBD2	NA	TRBV4-3	TRBJ2-1
TGTGCCAGTAGTATAGTCGGGACAGTCACTGAAGCTTTCTTT	CASSIVGTVTEAFF	TRBD1	NA	TRBV19	TRBJ1-1
TGTGCCAGCACCTTGGGTCTAGCGGGGGGAAACACCGGGGAGCTGTTTTTT	CASTLGLAGGNTGELFF	TRBD2	NA	TRBV7-2	TRBJ2-2
TGTGCCAGCAGTTACAGATCCGGGGGCACAGATACGCAGTATTTT	CASSYRSGGTDTQYF	NA	NA	TRBV6-5	TRBJ2-3
TGCGGAAGTATTGGGACAGGGAGGGAAAAACTGTTTTTT	CGSIGTGREKLFF	TRBD1	NA	TRBV29-1	TRBJ1-4
TGTGCCAGCAAGAGGTATTATGGCTACACCTTC	CASKRYYGYTF	NA	few	TRBV25-1	TRBJ1-2
TGTGCCAGCAGTTACCCCCTGGCGGGGGACAATGAGCAGTTCTTC	CASSYPLAGDNEQFF	TRBD2	NA	TRBV6-5	TRBJ2-1
TGTGCCAGTAGCGCAGGGAGAGTTGGCAATCAGCCCCAGCATTTT	CASSAGRVGNQPQHF	NA	NA	TRBV19	TRBJ1-5
TGTGCCAGCAGCCGGGGACTAGTAACTATCGAGACCCAGTACTTC	CASSRGLVTIETQYF	TRBD2	NA	TRBV3-1/TRBV3-2	TRBJ2-5
TGTGCCAGCAGCCTAATGGAACTTGGCTACACCTTC	CASSLMELGYTF	NA	NA	TRBV7-2	TRBJ1-2
TGTGCCAGCAGCTTGATGGTGGCCGATTCACCCCTCCACTTT	CASSLMVADSPLHF	NA	NA	TRBV11-2	TRBJ1-6
TGTGCCAGCTCACCCCCTAGCACAGATACGCAGTATTTT	CASSPPSTDTQYF	NA	once	TRBV18	TRBJ2-3
TGTGCCAGCAGCTTAGGAGGTTCACTAGCGGGGAGAGCAGAGACCCAGTACTTC	CASSLGGSLAGRAETQYF	TRBD2	NA	TRBV7-2	TRBJ2-5
TGTGCCTGGAGTGTCCTTGGGGCGGCAGATACGCAGTATTTT	CAWSVLGAADTQYF	NA	NA	TRBV30	TRBJ2-3
TGTGCCAGCAGCTTAGGGTCCCAGGGGCTGGCGGAGACCCAGTACTTC	CASSLGSQGLAETQYF	NA	NA	TRBV13	TRBJ2-5
TGTGCCAGCAGCCCGGACTATTACCAAGAGACCCAGTACTTC	CASSPDYYQETQYF	NA	NA	TRBV11-1	TRBJ2-5
TGCGCCAGCAGCCAACCCTCGACGGGCTACTATGGCTACACCTTC	CASSQPSTGYYGYTF	NA	NA	TRBV4-3	TRBJ1-2
TGCGCCAGCAGCCAAGATTGGGGACATAGCACAGATACGCAGTATTTT	CASSQDWGHSTDTQYF	NA	NA	TRBV4-1	TRBJ2-3
TGTGCCAGCAGCTTAACGGACACCGGGGAGCTGTTTTTT	CASSLTDTGELFF	NA	NA	TRBV7-3	TRBJ2-2
TGTGCCAGCAGCTGGAAATCCACCAGCACCGGGGAGCTGTTTTTT	CASSWKSTSTGELFF	NA	NA	TRBV7-2	TRBJ2-2